The 3 T cell receptor beta chains listed next were all sequenced from one sample in a study of T cells in Graves' hyperthyroidism and ophthalmopathy. Amplification targeted TCR beta CDR3 regions from RNA transcripts. The HTBI primer set served for first-round RT-PCR of the TCR CDR3. Each CDR3 protein is one row after TCRdb ran MiXCR on the multiplex PCR reads. The sample gives about 360,000 distinct CDR3 sequences, over 10% of which show up once; 9.2% is in the top ten. The sample was blood. These receptors all come from a woman under 30 with Graves' hyperthyroidism.

This rearrangement joins TRBV20-1 to TRBJ2-1; TRBD2 is a possible D gene (5 bases). Germline V gives CDR1 DFQATT, CDR2 SNEGSKA (reference sequence). Trimming pared 3 bases from V and 0 bases from J, leaving 9 bases between. The length of the CDR3 is 14 residues. Here the CDR3 reads CSARPGSSYNEQFF. DNA for the CDR3: TGCAGTGCTAGGCCGGGAAGCTCCTACAATGAGCAGTTCTTC.

This clonotype was observed many times. The chain recombines TRBV18 with TRBJ1-1; 10 positions agree with TRBD1. From germline, CDR1 is KGHSH and CDR2 LQKENI. Germline trimming cut 4 bases from V and 5 bases from J; bases unmatched to any gene: 13. CDR3 length: 17 residues. CDR3 amino acids: CASSLLRDRGGSTEAFF. CDR3 nucleotides: TGTGCCAGCTCACTTCTCCGGGACAGGGGTGGGAGTACTGAAGCTTTCTTT. The full variable domain, its missing parts supplied by reference TRBV18 and TRBJ1-1, is NAGVMQNPRHLVRRRGQEARLRCSPMKGHSHVYWYRQLPEEGLKFMVYLQKENIIDESGMPKERFSAEFPKEGPSILRIQQVVRGDSAAYFCASSLLRDRGGSTEAFFGQGTRLTVV.

V gene TRBV27 combines with J gene TRBJ2-5; D is uncertain. Trimming shortened V by 0 bases and J by 5 bases, and 7 bases separated the two germline ends. The CDR3 extends over 13 amino acids. Germline V CDR1 and CDR2: MNHEY, SMNVEV (reference sequence). DNA of the CDR3: TGTGCCAGCAGTTTATCGACTGGGGAGACCCAGTACTTC. As protein: CASSLSTGETQYF.